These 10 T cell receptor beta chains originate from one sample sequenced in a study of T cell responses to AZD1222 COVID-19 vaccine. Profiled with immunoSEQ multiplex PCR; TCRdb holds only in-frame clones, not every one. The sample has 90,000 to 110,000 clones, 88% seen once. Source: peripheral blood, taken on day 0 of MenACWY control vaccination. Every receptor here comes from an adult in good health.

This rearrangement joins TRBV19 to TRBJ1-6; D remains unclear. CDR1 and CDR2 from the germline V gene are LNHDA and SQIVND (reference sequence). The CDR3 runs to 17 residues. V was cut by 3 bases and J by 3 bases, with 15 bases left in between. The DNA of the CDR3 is TGTGCCAGTAGTATCCTCCGGTCAAGCGGCTATAATTCACCCCTCCACTTT. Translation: CASSILRSSGYNSPLHF.

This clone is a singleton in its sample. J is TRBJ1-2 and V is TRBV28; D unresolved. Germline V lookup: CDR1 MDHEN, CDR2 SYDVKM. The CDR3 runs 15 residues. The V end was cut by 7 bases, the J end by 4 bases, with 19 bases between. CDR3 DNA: TGTGCCAGCAACTTAGGCGCGGGTTTCGGCTATGGCTACACCTTC. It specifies CASNLGAGFGYGYTF.

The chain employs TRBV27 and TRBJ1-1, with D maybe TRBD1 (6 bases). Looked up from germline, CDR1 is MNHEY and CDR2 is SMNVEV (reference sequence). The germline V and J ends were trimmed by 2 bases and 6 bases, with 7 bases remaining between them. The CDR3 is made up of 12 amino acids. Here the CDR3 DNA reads TGTGCCAGCAGTTTAGCAGGGGCTGAAGCTTTCTTT. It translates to CASSLAGAEAFF.

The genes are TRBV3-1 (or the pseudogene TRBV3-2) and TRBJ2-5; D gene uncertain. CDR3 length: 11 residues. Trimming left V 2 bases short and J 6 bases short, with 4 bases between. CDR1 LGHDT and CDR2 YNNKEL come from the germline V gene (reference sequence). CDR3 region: CASSQRQTQYF. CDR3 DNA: TGTGCCAGCAGCCAACGGCAGACCCAGTACTTC.

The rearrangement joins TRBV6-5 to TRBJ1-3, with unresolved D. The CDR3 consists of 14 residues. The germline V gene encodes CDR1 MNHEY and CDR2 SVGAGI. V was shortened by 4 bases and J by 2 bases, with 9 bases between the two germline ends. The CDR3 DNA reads TGTGCCAGCAGTTTGGCAGCACCTGGAAACACCATATATTTT. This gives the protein CASSLAAPGNTIYF.

The CDR3 sequence is CASSEGLADHYEQYF. The CDR3 DNA reads as TGTGCCAGCAGTGAGGGACTAGCGGACCACTACGAGCAGTACTTC. The genes are TRBV9 and TRBJ2-7; TRBD2 aligns across 11 bases. V was pared by 5 bases and J by 3 bases, with 7 bases of the junction left unmatched. Germline loops: CDR1 SGDLS, CDR2 YYNGEE. The CDR3 sequence is 15 residues long.

CDR3 nucleotide sequence: TGTGCCAGCAGCTTAGCCGGGACAGAGAACACTGAAGCTTTCTTT. It translates to CASSLAGTENTEAFF. The chain employs TRBV11-2 and TRBJ1-1; 7 nucleotides agree with TRBD1. Losses at the gene ends were 1 base for V and 1 base for J; bases not matched to a gene: 3. The CDR3 sequence is 15 residues long. Germline-derived CDR1 and CDR2 are SGHAT and FQNNGV.

CDR3 residues: CASSPGDTYTQYF. For the CDR3, the DNA is TGTGCCAGCAGCCCGGGGGACACCTATACGCAGTATTTT. The genes are TRBV7-2 and TRBJ2-3; D tentatively reads TRBD1 or TRBD2 (6 bases each). There are 13 residues in the CDR3. In germline, CDR1 is SGHTA, CDR2 FQGNSA. The germline V and J ends were trimmed by 5 bases and 7 bases, with 13 bases remaining between them.

The CDR3 DNA is TGTGCCAGCAGCACCGGGGGGGCCGGCACCGGGGAGCTGTTTTTT. This translates into CASSTGGAGTGELFF. The chain links TRBV9 to TRBJ2-2; 8 bases align to TRBD2. The trim removed 4 bases at V and 4 bases at J, leaving 6 bases unmatched. CDR3 size: 15 residues. The germline V gene has CDR1 SGDLS and CDR2 YYNGEE.

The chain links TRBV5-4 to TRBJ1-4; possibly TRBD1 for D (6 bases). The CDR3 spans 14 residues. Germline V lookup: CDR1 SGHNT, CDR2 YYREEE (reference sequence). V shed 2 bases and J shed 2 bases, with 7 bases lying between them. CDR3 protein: CASSLGGTNEKLFF. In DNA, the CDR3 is TGTGCCAGCAGCTTAGGGGGGACTAATGAAAAACTGTTTTTT.